This TCR beta chain was sequenced for a study of cytomegalovirus exposure and HLA in healthy donors. Study in general: The roughly 120 validation repertoires, a later analysis reported, used the same platform as the approximately 730 repertoires from the first cohort. Findings of the study overall: 150 or so TCR beta chains were listed as cytomegalovirus-associated. A classifier reportedly called cytomegalovirus status with high sensitivity and specificity. That first-cohort TCR clusters tended to co-occur in the 95 to 150 validation repertoires was found in a later analysis.

Germline V gene sequence: CDR1 LNHDA, CDR2 SQIVND (reference sequence). Trimming removed 7 bases from V and 0 bases from J; junction bases left unmatched: 4. This CDR3 is 15 amino acids long. Data came from immunoSEQ multiplex PCR; TCRdb stores just in-frame clones and leaves some out. The sample contains approximately 88,000 clones, 95% to 96% of which appear only once. A note on this clone: The antigen is unknown.

The sequencing sample was made of PBMCs. The chain links TRBV19 to TRBJ2-2, with 8 nucleotides matching TRBD2. The clonotype comes from a woman under 30 in good health and CMV-seronegative. The CDR3 DNA is TGTGCCAGTACCACTAGCGGCCCGAACACCGGGGAGCTGTTTTTT. Its protein product is CASTTSGPNTGELFF.